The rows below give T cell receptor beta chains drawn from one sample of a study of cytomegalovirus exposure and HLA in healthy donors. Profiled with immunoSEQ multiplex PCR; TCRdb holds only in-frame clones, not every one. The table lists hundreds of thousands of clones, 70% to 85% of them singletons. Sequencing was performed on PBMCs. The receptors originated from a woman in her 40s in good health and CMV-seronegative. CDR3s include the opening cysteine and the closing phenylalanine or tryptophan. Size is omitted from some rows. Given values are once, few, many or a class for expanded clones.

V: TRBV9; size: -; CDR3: CASSVGPGYGTEAFF
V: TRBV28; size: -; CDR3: CASSFFATGDGYTF
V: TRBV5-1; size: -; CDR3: CASSLAPQGMNTEAFF
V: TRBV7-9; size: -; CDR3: CASSLGLAGSTDTQYF
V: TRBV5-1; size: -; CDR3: CASSLGEGSHEKLFF
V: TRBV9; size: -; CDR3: CASSVATRTDTQYF
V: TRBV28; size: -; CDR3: CASSFRGTYEQYF
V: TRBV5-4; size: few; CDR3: CASSLRSGGNYGYTF
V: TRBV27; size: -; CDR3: CASSFGGLTEAFF
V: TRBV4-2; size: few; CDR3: CASTNQAGRGVDTQYF
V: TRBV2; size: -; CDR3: CASSSQGGETEAFF
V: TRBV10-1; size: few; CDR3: CASSEGGRPYEQYF
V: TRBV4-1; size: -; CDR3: CASSQDGTGVSGNTIYF
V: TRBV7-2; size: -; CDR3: CASSLEGTPNEQFF
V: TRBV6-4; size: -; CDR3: CASSDLRGYPF
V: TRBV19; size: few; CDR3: CASSLGRGAFF
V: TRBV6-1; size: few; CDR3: CASSEFGQGAPSGANVLTF
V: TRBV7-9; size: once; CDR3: CASSPTGVGETQYF
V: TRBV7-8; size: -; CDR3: CASSLIPTSGGYNEQFF
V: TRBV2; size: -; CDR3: CASTASGGKGYEQYF
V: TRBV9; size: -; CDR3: CASSVDPGGGQQETQYF
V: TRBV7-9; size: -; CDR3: CASSFSQGREKLFF
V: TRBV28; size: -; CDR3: CASSWDRGYNEQFF
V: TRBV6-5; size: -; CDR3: CASSFSSNQPQHF
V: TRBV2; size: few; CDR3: CASKGGNEQFF
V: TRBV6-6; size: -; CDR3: CASSSSTSLETQYF
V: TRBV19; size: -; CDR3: CASSASTVSYEQYF
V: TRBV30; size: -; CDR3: CAWRQSGQIGSWTLAKNIQYF
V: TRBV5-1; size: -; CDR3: CASSSGASGRYNEQFF
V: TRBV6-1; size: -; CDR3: CASSEAAGLVGGEQYF
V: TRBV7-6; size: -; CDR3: CASSLKVASSYEQYF
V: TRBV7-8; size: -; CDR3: CASSLAGPFYEQYF